This T cell receptor beta chain was captured in a study of CD8 T cells in Susac syndrome. In blood CD8+ and CD4+ T cells, TCR beta underwent sequencing. The TEMRA cells underwent FACS enrichment, while the CD8+ and CD4+ T cells underwent negative isolation. With random hexamers, reverse transcription was performed on about 0.45 to 1 ug of RNA. Across 54 Vbeta and 13 Jbeta, immunoSEQ multiplex PCR amplified TCR beta CDR3. TCRdb redid the calling of the immunoSEQ multiplex PCR reads with MiXCR, one entry per CDR3 protein. This table has a few hundred thousand distinct CDR3 sequences, just under 95% appearing once. The TCR was taken from a human donor with multiple sclerosis. The specimen sequenced was CD4+ T cells from PBMCs.

The CDR3 protein is CASSETAQGVFISYEQYF. The CDR3 region has the DNA TGTGCCAGCAGTGAGACTGCACAGGGGGTGTTTATATCCTACGAGCAGTACTTC. The genes are TRBV6-2 or TRBV6-3 and TRBJ2-7; 8 bases align to TRBD1. Germline V CDR1 and CDR2: MNHEY, SVGEGT. With 5 bases clipped from V and 1 base from J, the junction kept 16 bases outside the gene matches. The CDR3 has 18 amino acids.